The 10 T cell receptor beta chains given below trace back to one sample, sequenced in a study of blood T cell repertoires in COVID-19. The data were produced by immunoSEQ multiplex PCR, yet TCRdb's version contains in-frame clones alone and is incomplete. The sample lists approximately 200,000 clones; 80% to 85% were seen once. The sequenced material came from peripheral blood. All receptors derive from a woman in her twenties or thirties who had recovered from COVID-19.

This clone is a singleton in its sample. The chain combines TRBV14 with TRBJ2-3, with 9 bases aligning to TRBD2. The J segment lost 6 bases and the V segment lost 0 bases, leaving 7 bases of the junction unmatched. In germline, CDR1 is SGHDN, CDR2 FVKESK. There are 16 residues in the CDR3. Here the CDR3 DNA reads TGTGCCAGCAGCCAAGAATGGGTAGCGGGAGATGATACGCAGTATTTT. Translated: CASSQEWVAGDDTQYF.

This chain uses TRBV5-1 with TRBJ2-3; 7 bases are shared with TRBD2. The CDR3 extends over 16 amino acids. With 3 bases clipped from V and 0 bases from J, the junction kept 7 bases outside the gene matches. Germline-derived CDR1 and CDR2 are SGHRS and YFSETQ. CDR3 in amino acids: CASSSYTSDSTDTQYF. As DNA, the CDR3 is TGCGCCAGCAGCTCCTACACTAGCGACAGCACAGATACGCAGTATTTT.

The chain's CDR3 is CATSDSLSGDTEAFF. CDR3 nucleotides: TGTGCCACCAGTGATTCCCTATCAGGGGACACTGAAGCTTTCTTT. The J gene is TRBJ1-1, the V gene TRBV24-1; D may be TRBD1 (6 bases). CDR3 length: 15 amino acids. The germline gives CDR1 KGHDR, CDR2 SFDVKD. Trimming shortened V by 2 bases and J by 3 bases, and 12 bases separated the two germline ends.

DNA for the CDR3: TGTGCCAGCAGTGGTGGGACAGTTTTGGAGACCCAGTACTTC. Residues: CASSGGTVLETQYF. The chain is built from TRBV2 and TRBJ2-5, with 7 bases matching TRBD1. Per the germline V gene, CDR1 is SNHLY and CDR2 is FYNNEI. The V segment lost 4 bases and the J segment 5 bases; nucleotides outside the gene matches: 7. The CDR3 length is 14 residues. Supplemented by reference TRBV2 and TRBJ2-5, the full variable domain reads EPEVTQTPSHQVTQMGQEVILRCVPISNHLYFYWYRQILGQKVEFLVSFYNNEISEKSEIFDDQFSVERPDGSNFTLKIRSTKLEDSAMYFCASSGGTVLETQYFGPGTRLLVL.

This clone came up many times. At the DNA level, this CDR3 is encoded by other sequences in the same sample as well. This chain joins TRBV29-1 and TRBJ2-7; 10 bases are shared with TRBD2. Germline CDR1 and CDR2: SQVTM and ANQGSEA. Germline trimming cut 5 bases from V and 0 bases from J; bases unmatched to any gene: 1. This CDR3 has 13 residues. The CDR3 coding sequence is TGCAGCGTTCGGACTAGCGGCTCCTACGAGCAGTACTTC. Its translation is CSVRTSGSYEQYF.

The V and J genes are TRBV5-1 and TRBJ2-1; 10 bases fit TRBD2. In germline, CDR1 is SGHRS, CDR2 YFSETQ. With 0 bases clipped from V and 9 bases from J, the junction kept 9 bases outside the gene matches. The CDR3 contains 16 residues. The CDR3 protein is CASSLEVSGRAIEQFF. Here the CDR3 DNA reads TGCGCCAGCAGCTTGGAGGTGAGCGGGAGGGCCATTGAGCAGTTCTTC. The full variable domain, in which reference TRBV5-1 and TRBJ2-1 provide the parts outside the CDR3, is KAGVTQTPRYLIKTRGQQVTLSCSPISGHRSVSWYQQTPGQGLQFLFEYFSETQRNKGNFPGRFSGRQFSNSRSEMNVSTLELGDSALYLCASSLEVSGRAIEQFFGPGTRLTVL.

This clone showed up just once. The V call is TRBV2, the J call TRBJ2-4; D perhaps matches TRBD1 (5 bases). V lost 8 bases, J lost 3 bases, and 8 bases lay in between. Germline V gives CDR1 SNHLY, CDR2 FYNNEI. This CDR3 has 12 residues. CDR3 nucleotides: TGTGCCAGCGGGGCTAGCAAAAACATTCAGTACTTC. Protein product: CASGASKNIQYF.

This clone was picked up one time. The V gene is TRBV10-1, the J gene TRBJ1-5; D uncertain. Germline V gives CDR1 WNHNN, CDR2 SYGVQD (reference sequence). V lost 3 bases and J 4 bases, leaving 4 bases between the germline ends. The CDR3 is 12 amino acids. The chain's CDR3 is CASSDRNQPQHF. The CDR3 DNA reads TGCGCCAGCAGTGACCGGAATCAGCCCCAGCATTTT.

The genes are TRBV6-1 and TRBJ1-3; 7 positions agree with TRBD1. Germline values: CDR1 MNHNS, CDR2 SASEGT. Losses at the gene ends were 1 base for V and 4 bases for J; bases not matched to a gene: 4. The CDR3 runs 15 residues. The CDR3 DNA reads as TGTGCCAGCAGTGAAGGGGGACAGCCGGGAAACACCATATATTTT. Translated: CASSEGGQPGNTIYF.

The V call is TRBV7-3, the J call TRBJ2-1, with 8 bases aligning to TRBD2. The V gene's germline CDR1 is SGHTA and CDR2 FQGTGA. The CDR3 length is 15 residues. The trim removed 5 bases at V and 9 bases at J, leaving 12 bases unmatched. This chain's CDR3 is CASSNERETNGEQFF. The CDR3 DNA is TGTGCCAGCAGCAATGAGCGGGAGACTAACGGTGAGCAGTTCTTC.